This paragraph covers one T cell receptor (beta chain) sequence. These data are taken from a study of blood T cell repertoires in COVID-19. At the level of the study: Sites across the United States, Italy and Spain contributed samples from acute and convalescent COVID-19.

Repertoires were generated with immunoSEQ multiplex PCR, while TCRdb's copy carries only in-frame clones and drops some. The sample holds approximately 100,000 clones, about 90% seen once. The origin of this receptor is a human donor in a cohort sampled during active COVID-19. Source material: peripheral blood.

CDR3 region: CASSQDGGTGEKLFF. CDR3 DNA: TGTGCCAGCAGCCAAGACGGCGGGACGGGCGAAAAACTGTTTTTT. The chain carries TRBV4-2 and TRBJ1-4; tentative D call: TRBD1 (5 bases). The CDR3 loop spans 15 amino acids. Germline CDR1 is LGHNA and CDR2 is YNFKEQ. Trimming took off 0 bases at V and 8 bases at J, with 13 bases between the two ends.